The 2 T cell receptor beta chains given below trace back to one sample, sequenced in a study of T cells in Graves' hyperthyroidism and ophthalmopathy. The source material, RNA transcripts, was used to amplify TCR beta CDR3 regions. HTBI primers were employed in a first-round RT-PCR of the TCR CDR3. TCRdb itself ran the multiplex PCR reads through MiXCR, one entry per CDR3 protein. Of nearly 750,000 distinct CDR3 sequences listed, about 35% are singletons. The sequenced sample consisted of blood. These receptors originate from a woman in her forties with Graves' hyperthyroidism.

Of note for this clonotype: One junction end disagrees with the germline gene, perhaps due to a read error. The rearrangement links TRBV19 to TRBJ1-1; D is unclear. Looked up from germline, CDR1 is LNHDA and CDR2 is SQIVND (reference sequence). This CDR3 spans 13 amino acids. The CDR3 sequence: CANSIFRNTEAFF. The CDR3 region has the DNA TGTGCCAATAGTATATTCAGGAACACTGAAGCTTTCTTT.

This clonotype was observed many times. V gene TRBV20-1 combines with J gene TRBJ1-2, with 7 bases matching TRBD1. Germline trimming cut 3 bases from V and 4 bases from J; bases unmatched to any gene: 5. Germline V lookup: CDR1 DFQATT, CDR2 SNEGSKA (reference sequence). This CDR3 region has 13 residues. CDR3 bases: TGCAGTGCTAGGGAGACAGGGACCTATGGCTACACCTTC. It specifies CSARETGTYGYTF.